The clone carrying this T cell receptor beta chain was picked up a small number of times. Profiled with immunoSEQ multiplex PCR; TCRdb holds only in-frame clones, not every one. The sample consists of approximately 15,000 clones, around 71% of them appearing once. The sample originates from a study of neoadjuvant anti-PD-1 for oral cavity cancer. The patients had HPV-negative, locally advanced oral cavity squamous cell carcinoma. With V trimmed by 4 bases and J by 8 bases, 7 bases remained unmatched. The CDR3 extends over 14 amino acids. CDR1 is SGHRS, CDR2 YFSETQ, per germline. The source material was PBMCs, sampled before nivolumab (anti-PD-1) treatment. The receptor was isolated from a person aged 40 to 85 with oral cavity squamous cell carcinoma. The V and J genes are TRBV5-1 and TRBJ2-1; 9 bases fit TRBD2. The CDR3 DNA is TGCGCCAGCAGCGGGGATCTAGCGGGATATGAGCAGTTCTTC. Translated: CASSGDLAGYEQFF.